This is a list of T cell receptor beta chains from one sample in a study of blood T cell repertoires in COVID-19. Sequenced by immunoSEQ multiplex PCR; TCRdb stores in-frame clones only, minus some. The sample includes roughly 230,000 clones, 84% of them seen just once. What was sequenced was PBMCs or T cells enriched from blood (not recorded which). The source is a man aged 50-60 years who had recovered from COVID-19. The CDR3 runs from the conserved cysteine through the conserved F or W. The order of the fields is clone size, D gene, V gene, J gene, CDR3 DNA, CDR3 protein. A D gene is named only where the DNA matches it firmly. Clone size is stated in some rows and not others, as once, few, many or a class when expanded.

>-|TRBD1|TRBV23-1|TRBJ1-4
TGCGCCAGCAGTCAGGGCGACAGGGGACAAGGAGGAGAAAAACTGTTTTTT
CASSQGDRGQGGEKLFF
>once|-|TRBV4-1|TRBJ1-5
TGCGCCAGCAGCCAAGTGAATCCGGGGGGTGCTCAGCCCCAGCATTTT
CASSQVNPGGAQPQHF
>-|TRBD1|TRBV10-3|TRBJ1-1
TGTGCCATCAGGGGACAGGGTACGAACACTGAAGCTTTCTTT
CAIRGQGTNTEAFF
>-|-|TRBV7-9|TRBJ1-1
TGTGCCAGCACCCCAGTACAGTTCAGCCTTAACACTGAAGCTTTCTTT
CASTPVQFSLNTEAFF
>few|TRBD1|TRBV28|TRBJ1-6
TGTGCCAGCAGTTTGGGGGACAGGGCAGATTCACCCCTCCACTTT
CASSLGDRADSPLHF
>-|TRBD2|TRBV7-2|TRBJ2-1
TGTGCCAGCAGAATCAAGACACGGGAGGGCTCCTACAATGAGCAGTTCTTC
CASRIKTREGSYNEQFF
>many|TRBD2|TRBV5-5|TRBJ2-7
TGTGCCAGCAGCTTGGAGAGCATAGGGGGGGCTAGCGGGAGGACCTACGAGCAGTACTTC
CASSLESIGGASGRTYEQYF
>-|-|TRBV9|TRBJ1-4
TGTGCCAGCAGCGTAGGTGGGGCACCTAATGAAAAACTGTTTTTT
CASSVGGAPNEKLFF
>-|TRBD1|TRBV19|TRBJ1-1
TGTGCCAGTAGTACAAAGACAGGGCAGCTCACTGAAGCTTTCTTT
CASSTKTGQLTEAFF
>-|TRBD2|TRBV9|TRBJ2-3
TGTGCCAGCAGCGCCGGACTAGCGGGAGGGCGGAGCACAGATACGCAGTATTTT
CASSAGLAGGRSTDTQYF
>-|TRBD1|TRBV30|TRBJ1-2
TGTGCCCGCGCGTTTAGGGGGCCCTCTGGCTACACCTTC
CARAFRGPSGYTF
>-|TRBD2|TRBV7-2|TRBJ2-3
TGTGCCAGCAGCTTAGCGCGGCTAGCGGTCACAGATACGCAGTATTTT
CASSLARLAVTDTQYF
>-|TRBD2|TRBV5-6|TRBJ2-7
TGTGCCAGCAGCGCCCTCGACGCGGGAGATCGAAGGATCGAGCAGTACTTC
CASSALDAGDRRIEQYF
>-|TRBD2|TRBV4-1|TRBJ2-2
TGCGCCAGCAGCCAAAGGACTAGCGGGAGAATTGCCGGGGAGCTGTTTTTT
CASSQRTSGRIAGELFF
>few|TRBD2|TRBV5-1|TRBJ2-7
TGCGCCAGCAGCTTGAAGGGAGGGACGAGCTACGAGCAGTACTTC
CASSLKGGTSYEQYF
>-|-|TRBV3-1/TRBV3-2|TRBJ1-1
TGTGCCAGCAGCCTCGGCGCTCGGGGCACTGAAGCTTTCTTT
CASSLGARGTEAFF
>-|-|TRBV11-2|TRBJ2-2
TGTGCCAGCAGCTTAGACAGGTCTACCGGGGAGCTGTTTTTT
CASSLDRSTGELFF
>-|TRBD1|TRBV19|TRBJ1-1
TGTGCCAGTAGCCTAGGGGGCTGGGGCACTGAAGCTTTCTTT
CASSLGGWGTEAFF
>once|-|TRBV5-6|TRBJ2-5
TGTGCCAGCAGCTTGAAGTCTGGGAGTTGGGAGACCCAGTACTTC
CASSLKSGSWETQYF
>-|TRBD1|TRBV27|TRBJ1-5
TGTGCCAGCAGCAAGCGCACAGGGGTTGGGTTTCAGCCCCAGCATTTT
CASSKRTGVGFQPQHF
>-|TRBD1|TRBV18|TRBJ2-5
TGTGCCAGCTCACCACAAACAGGGGGCCTAGAGACCCAGTACTTC
CASSPQTGGLETQYF
>-|-|TRBV5-1|TRBJ1-2
TGCGCCAGCAGCTTGGACAGGTTGAGCTATGGCTACACCTTC
CASSLDRLSYGYTF
>-|-|TRBV29-1|TRBJ2-3
TGCAGCGTTGAAGGGCTAGCAGCCACAGATACGCAGTATTTT
CSVEGLAATDTQYF
>-|-|TRBV4-1|TRBJ1-5
TGCGCCAGCAGCCCCACTCCGGTGAACAATCAGCCCCAGCATTTT
CASSPTPVNNQPQHF
>-|-|TRBV6-2/TRBV6-3|TRBJ1-2
TGTGCCAGCAGCCGGAGCAATGGCTACACCTTC
CASSRSNGYTF
>few|TRBD1|TRBV5-5|TRBJ1-6
TGTGCCAGCAGCTTGGCCCTCACAGGGGACTATAATTCACCCCTCCACTTT
CASSLALTGDYNSPLHF
>-|-|TRBV6-1|TRBJ2-3
TGTGCCAGCAGTGACGAGGGGACTAGCACAGATACGCAGTATTTT
CASSDEGTSTDTQYF
>-|TRBD1|TRBV28|TRBJ1-2
TGTGCCAGCAGAACAGGGGGCTATGGCTACACCTTC
CASRTGGYGYTF
>-|TRBD2|TRBV2|TRBJ2-1
TGTGCCAGCACTGAGGTGGGCGGGGGGTTTAATGAGCAGTTCTTC
CASTEVGGGFNEQFF
>-|-|TRBV7-3|TRBJ1-1
TGTGCCAGCAGCTTAGATGGCGGGGGGCTAACTGAAGCTTTCTTT
CASSLDGGGLTEAFF
>-|TRBD1|TRBV18|TRBJ1-6
TGTGCCAGCTCACCATTACCGGGACAGGGGAGAAATCAACGAGGGGGATTCTATTCACCCCTCCACTTT
CASSPLPGQGRNQRGGFYSPLHF
>-|-|TRBV12-5|TRBJ2-6
TGTGCTAGTGGTTTCTATAGCTCTGGGGCCAACGTCCTGACTTTC
CASGFYSSGANVLTF
>-|-|TRBV11-2|TRBJ2-2
TGTGCCCTGGGGCGAACCGGGGAGCTGTTTTTT
CALGRTGELFF
>-|TRBD2|TRBV9|TRBJ2-1
TGTGCCAGCAGCCCCGGTCCAGCGGGAGTGGGTAATGAGCAGTTCTTC
CASSPGPAGVGNEQFF
>-|-|TRBV19|TRBJ1-2
TGTGCCAGTAGTATTTTAGGGGACTATGGCTACACCTTC
CASSILGDYGYTF
>-|TRBD1|TRBV2|TRBJ2-7
TGTGCCAGCAAGGGACAGGGGTTATCCTACGAGCAGTACTTC
CASKGQGLSYEQYF
>-|TRBD1|TRBV5-1|TRBJ1-1
TGCGCCAGCGGCCAAACAGGGGGAGTGAACACTGAAGCTTTCTTT
CASGQTGGVNTEAFF
>-|-|TRBV5-8|TRBJ1-6
TGTGCCATCCGGGGGGGCCGTGGTTCACCCCTCCACTTT
CAIRGGRGSPLHF
>-|TRBD2|TRBV7-3|TRBJ2-1
TGTGCCAGCAGCTTATCGGGACTAGTAAGCAATGAGCAGTTCTTC
CASSLSGLVSNEQFF
>-|TRBD2|TRBV18|TRBJ2-5
TGTGCCAGCTCACGGGGGAGGGGAGAGACCCAGTACTTC
CASSRGRGETQYF
>-|-|TRBV7-9|TRBJ2-3
TGTGCCAGCAGCTTAGGGACAGTTAACACAGATACGCAGTATTTT
CASSLGTVNTDTQYF
>-|-|TRBV29-1|TRBJ1-2
TGCAGCGTCCTGACAGCACCCTATGGCTACACCTTC
CSVLTAPYGYTF
>-|-|TRBV7-3|TRBJ2-5
TGTGCCAGCAGCGAAGAGCCCGCCTTCGCCCAGTACTTC
CASSEEPAFAQYF
>few|-|TRBV2|TRBJ1-2
TGTGCCAGCAGTGAAGGGCAGGGGTTGTACGGCTACACCTTC
CASSEGQGLYGYTF
>-|TRBD1|TRBV18|TRBJ1-3
TGTGCCAGCTCACCAATCGCACAGGGGGTACAGAGTGGAAACACCATATATTTT
CASSPIAQGVQSGNTIYF